Listed below are T cell receptor beta chains from one sample, sequenced in a study of beta chain features in type 1 diabetes. TCRdb's table, derived via immunoSEQ multiplex PCR, lists solely in-frame clones and lacks some. The top ten hold 2% to 2.5% of the sample, which has 95,000 to 150,000 clones, about 15% seen once. The sequencing input was central memory CD4+ T cells from blood. The receptors were sampled from a man younger than 45 with type 1 diabetes. Both conserved end residues are part of each CDR3. A D gene is named only where the DNA matches it firmly. Clone sizes are given selectively: once, few, many, or a class where the clone is expanded.

d_call clone_size j_call v_call cdr3_nt cdr3_aa
TRBD1 few TRBJ2-1 TRBV7-9 TGTGCCAGCAGCTCACAAATCGCCGGGACAGGGTCGAATGAGCAGTTCTTC CASSSQIAGTGSNEQFF
NA few TRBJ2-3 TRBV30 TGTGCCTGGAGCGTCGAACGTACCTGGACTACGCAGTATTTT CAWSVERTWTTQYF
NA few TRBJ2-7 TRBV5-1 TGCGCCAGCAGCTTGGGAATCACAGAGCCCTACGAGCAGTACTTC CASSLGITEPYEQYF
NA few TRBJ2-7 TRBV19 TGTGCCAGTAGTACGTATAAAGGGACCTACGAGCAGTACTTC CASSTYKGTYEQYF
NA NA TRBJ2-1 TRBV21-1 TGTGCCAGCAGCAAAGGGGACACCAGCTCCTACAATGAGCAGTTCTTC CASSKGDTSSYNEQFF
NA many TRBJ2-5 TRBV29-1 TGCAGCGTTGATCCCGGGCAGGGACACGAGACCCAGTACTTC CSVDPGQGHETQYF
TRBD1 NA TRBJ1-2 TRBV7-2 TGTGCCAGCAGCTTAGAGGCCCGGGACAGGGGCCATGGCTACACCTTC CASSLEARDRGHGYTF
TRBD1 few TRBJ2-1 TRBV7-7 TGTGCTAGCAGCTCAGGACAGGGTGGTGAGCAGTTCTTC CASSSGQGGEQFF
NA few TRBJ1-1 TRBV5-4 TGTGCCAGCAGAACGAACACTGAAGCTTTCTTT CASRTNTEAFF
NA NA TRBJ1-1 TRBV28 TGTGCCAGCAGTTCGGGACAACCGCCCCCCTTGGGCACTGAAGCTTTCTTT CASSSGQPPPLGTEAFF
TRBD2 many TRBJ2-1 TRBV19 TGTGCCAGTACCCCAAGCGGGGGTATTTACAATGAGCAGTTCTTC CASTPSGGIYNEQFF
NA NA TRBJ2-3 TRBV4-2 TGTGCCAGCAGCCAAGATAGGGGCCCCACAGATACGCAGTATTTT CASSQDRGPTDTQYF
NA NA TRBJ2-1 TRBV11-2 TGTGCCAGCAGCTTATCAAGCCCCCACAATGAGCAGTTCTTC CASSLSSPHNEQFF
TRBD2 few TRBJ2-2 TRBV7-2 TGTGCCAGCAGCCCCGGACTAGCGGGCACCGGGGAGCTGTTTTTT CASSPGLAGTGELFF
TRBD1 few TRBJ2-2 TRBV5-1 TGCGCCAGCGAGGGACAGTCCACCGGGGAGCTGTTTTTT CASEGQSTGELFF
NA NA TRBJ1-6 TRBV4-3 TGCGCCAGCAGCCAAGATTGGGTTGTTAATTCACCCCTCCACTTT CASSQDWVVNSPLHF
NA few TRBJ2-7 TRBV6-5 TGTGCCAGCACCCCTATGGGGACGGGAGACTACGAGCAGTACTTC CASTPMGTGDYEQYF
NA NA TRBJ2-3 TRBV28 TGTGCCAGCAGTTTACCCTCGACAGATACGCAGTATTTT CASSLPSTDTQYF
NA few TRBJ2-1 TRBV9 TGTGCCAGCAGCTTTCGGGGACATGCGCCCGGCAATGAGCAGTTCTTC CASSFRGHAPGNEQFF
NA NA TRBJ2-3 TRBV27 TGTGCCAGCAGTTTAGAGGGCTGGGGGGGCACAGATACGCAGTATTTT CASSLEGWGGTDTQYF
TRBD2 NA TRBJ2-3 TRBV7-7 TGTGCTAGCAGCCCCGGGACTAGCGGGGGGGCTCGGACGCAGTATTTT CASSPGTSGGARTQYF
TRBD1 NA TRBJ2-1 TRBV10-3 TGTGCCATCAGTAGGACAGGGGACTACAATGAGCAGTTCTTC CAISRTGDYNEQFF
NA many TRBJ1-2 TRBV7-2 TGTGCCAGCAGCTTCGAGGACTATGGCTACACCTTC CASSFEDYGYTF
NA NA TRBJ2-2 TRBV30 TGTGCCTGGAGTGGGAGGGCGGCGAACACCGGGGAGCTGTTTTTT CAWSGRAANTGELFF
NA NA TRBJ2-4 TRBV12-2 TGCCCCGGGCGGGACCCAGGTGACATTCAGTACTTC CPGRDPGDIQYF
TRBD1 NA TRBJ2-1 TRBV6-7 TGTGCCAGCAGTGCCGGGACAGTCGACTACAATGAGCAGTTCTTC CASSAGTVDYNEQFF
NA NA TRBJ2-1 TRBV25-1 TGTGCCAGCGGGAAGGGGACTGGGCGGACCTACAATGAGCAGTTCTTC CASGKGTGRTYNEQFF
TRBD1 few TRBJ1-5 TRBV5-4 TGTGCCAGCAGCTGGGACAGGGATCAGCCCCAGCATTTT CASSWDRDQPQHF
TRBD1 NA TRBJ1-2 TRBV5-8 TGTGCCAGCAGCGAGGGACAGGGCAAATACTATGGCTACACCTTC CASSEGQGKYYGYTF
NA few TRBJ2-1 TRBV4-1 TGCGCCAGCAGCCAAGAGGCGGCTACCTGGCAGTTCTTC CASSQEAATWQFF
NA NA TRBJ2-5 TRBV5-1 TGCGCCAGCAGCTTGGAAGGGGCCCAGTACTTC CASSLEGAQYF
NA NA TRBJ2-5 TRBV29-1 TGCAGCGTTGAAGTAGAAGGGTTAAAGACCCAGTACTTC CSVEVEGLKTQYF
NA few TRBJ1-4 TRBV29-1 TGCAGCGCCCAAGGGGGGACTACTAATGAAAAACTGTTTTTT CSAQGGTTNEKLFF
NA many TRBJ1-2 TRBV11-2 TGTGCCAGCAGCTTCTCCCCGCGTTATTACACCTTC CASSFSPRYYTF
NA NA TRBJ2-6 TRBV7-9 TGTGCCAGCAGCCCGAGACAGGTCCCTGGGGCCAACGTCCTGACTTTC CASSPRQVPGANVLTF
NA many TRBJ2-5 TRBV29-1 TGCAGCGTTGCTACGTTGATGGAGACCCAGTACTTC CSVATLMETQYF
TRBD1 NA TRBJ2-3 TRBV25-1 TGTGCCAGCGGGGGGACAGGGGCGTTCGAAGATACGCAGTATTTT CASGGTGAFEDTQYF
TRBD2 many TRBJ2-3 TRBV6-5 TGTGCCAGCAAAAAGGGGACTAGCGGGGGAGATACGCAGTATTTT CASKKGTSGGDTQYF
NA few TRBJ2-6 TRBV7-3 TGTGCCAGCAGCCCGGGGGCTCCGAGCCTCGCTGGGGCCAACGTCCTGACTTTC CASSPGAPSLAGANVLTF
TRBD2 NA TRBJ2-3 TRBV7-2 TGTGCCAGCAGCCCCCACGGGGGGATCGGCACAGATACGCAGTATTTT CASSPHGGIGTDTQYF
NA NA TRBJ2-5 TRBV29-1 TGCAGCCTAACTGGGGGGGCCGAAGAGACCCAGTACTTC CSLTGGAEETQYF
NA NA TRBJ1-2 TRBV6-4 TGTGCCAGCAGTCACAGTCCGAACTATGGCTACACCTTC CASSHSPNYGYTF
NA NA TRBJ1-4 TRBV4-3 TGCGCCAGCAGCCAAGAACGCCGGAACGATGAAAAACTGTTTTTT CASSQERRNDEKLFF
TRBD2 NA TRBJ2-3 TRBV5-1 TGCGCCAGCCGCACGGGGGGGCGGGACACAGATACGCAGTATTTT CASRTGGRDTDTQYF
TRBD1 many TRBJ1-3 TRBV27 TGTGCCAGGGAACAGGGGGCGACTGGAAACACCATATATTTT CAREQGATGNTIYF
TRBD1 NA TRBJ2-5 TRBV7-9 TGTGCCAGCAGCTTCCTAGGGACAGGGGAAGAGACCCAGTACTTC CASSFLGTGEETQYF
TRBD1 NA TRBJ2-3 TRBV5-5 TGTGCCAGCAGTCGGGACAGGCAAGTCACAGATACGCAGTATTTT CASSRDRQVTDTQYF
NA many TRBJ2-3 TRBV7-8 TGTGCCAGCAGCTTAGGCACGTCAGATACGCAGTATTTT CASSLGTSDTQYF
NA few TRBJ2-5 TRBV7-2 TGTGCCAGCAGCTTCGACCAACAAGAGACCCAGTACTTC CASSFDQQETQYF
NA few TRBJ2-1 TRBV12-5 TGTGCTAGTGCCTCGGGGACGGGGGCCCACAATGAGCAGTTCTTC CASASGTGAHNEQFF